The T cell receptor (beta chain) described here comes from a study of blood T cell repertoires in COVID-19 (dated by TCRdb to 2020 to 2021). Broadly, across the study: Samples from collaborators originated in the United States, Italy and Spain and spanned both the acute and convalescent phases of COVID-19. The material from the prospective study consisted of cDNA or gDNA derived from T cells, B-cell-depleted T cells, or PBMCs. The dataset comprised deeply sampled blood TCRbeta repertoires from subjects exposed to, actively infected with, or recovered from COVID-19. The repertoires were released in a freely available public database intended as a resource for research on the immune response to SARS-CoV-2. Samples came from the ongoing ImmuneRACE study (first 160 participants) plus 1,254 subjects from 6 global collaborators. The sample metadata nearly always contained a de-identified subject ID, COVID-19 status, age in years and sex. Where available, HLA class I and class II types were taken from metadata supplied by the sample provider and were not determined by assay-based typing.

Overall results and qualifications from the work: The quantity of clinical and demographic metadata differed by source and by participant and was supplied without curation.

A second Seattle source provided samples from volunteer blood donors who had recovered from COVID-19. The collaborating institutions used their own protocols to collect whole blood in K2EDTA tubes. Collaborator samples were shipped for TCRbeta analysis as frozen whole blood, isolated PBMCs, or DNA extracted from either sample type. A note on this clone: Which antigen it targets is not known. No much larger clone exists at a distance of one base, and base qualities are not known.

From a lookup of the germline V gene, CDR1 and CDR2 are SGDLS and YYNGEE. Trimming at the junction amounts to 2 bases on V and 4 bases on J, and the germline ends lie 12 bases apart. CDR3 length: 14 amino acids, cysteine to phenylalanine. The only DNA kept is the CDR3, 42 bases in frame from the first base. TCRbeta CDR3 regions were amplified from genomic DNA using the immunoSEQ Assay, a bias-controlled multiplex PCR. In the paper's pipeline: Within the assay, amplification of reference gene primers was used to estimate how many nucleated cells each sample contained. To quantify the absolute abundance of each unique TCRbeta CDR3 rearrangement, sequence reads were collapsed and filtered. For each sample, productive Simpson clonality was calculated as the square root of Simpson's diversity index over productive rearrangements. What TCRdb holds here is the immuneACCESS table cut down to in-frame rearrangements. Part of the clones is not present; checked against another copy, under half of the missing clones reflect an unresolved V gene, and the others are unexplained. V and J calls and clone size are copied from that table; D and trimming were computed from the DNA. Across this sample there are under 250,000 clones, with about 80% seen only once. About 3% of the sample is taken by the ten largest.

This clonotype was sampled from a woman aged 25-40 years who had recovered from COVID-19. This sequence uses TRBV9 and TRBJ2-5; a tentative D call is TRBD2 (5 bases match). Source material: peripheral blood. For the CDR3, the sequence is CASSVARGGETQYF. The nucleotide sequence is TGTGCCAGCAGCGTGGCCCGAGGAGGAGAGACCCAGTACTTC.